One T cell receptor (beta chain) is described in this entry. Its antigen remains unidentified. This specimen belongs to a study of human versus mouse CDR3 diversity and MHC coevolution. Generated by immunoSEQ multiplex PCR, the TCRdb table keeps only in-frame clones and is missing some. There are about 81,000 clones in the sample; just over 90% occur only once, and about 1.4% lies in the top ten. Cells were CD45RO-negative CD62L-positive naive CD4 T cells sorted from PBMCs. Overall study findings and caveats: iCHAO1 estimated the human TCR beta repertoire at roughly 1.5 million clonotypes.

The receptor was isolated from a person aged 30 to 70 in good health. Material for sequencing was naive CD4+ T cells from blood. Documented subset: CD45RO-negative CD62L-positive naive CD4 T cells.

The CDR3 sequence is CASRKPGQGIYEQYF. CDR3 coding DNA: TGTGCCAGCAGGAAGCCGGGACAGGGGATCTACGAGCAGTACTTC. V usage is TRBV6-5 and J usage is TRBJ2-7, with TRBD1 matching 10 bases. The V gene's germline CDR1 is MNHEY and CDR2 SVGAGI. Trimming cost V 6 bases and J 3 bases; bases outside gene matches: 8. The CDR3 is 15 residues long.